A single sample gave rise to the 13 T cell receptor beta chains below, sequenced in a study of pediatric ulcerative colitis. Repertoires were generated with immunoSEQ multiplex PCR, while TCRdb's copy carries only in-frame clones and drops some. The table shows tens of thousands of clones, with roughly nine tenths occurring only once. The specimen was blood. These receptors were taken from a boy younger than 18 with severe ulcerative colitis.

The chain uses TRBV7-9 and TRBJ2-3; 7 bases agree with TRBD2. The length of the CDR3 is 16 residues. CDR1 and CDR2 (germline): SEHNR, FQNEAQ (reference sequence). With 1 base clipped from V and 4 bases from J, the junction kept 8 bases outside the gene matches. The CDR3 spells CASSLVLAGEADTQYF. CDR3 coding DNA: TGTGCCAGCAGCTTAGTTTTGGCGGGAGAGGCAGATACGCAGTATTTT.

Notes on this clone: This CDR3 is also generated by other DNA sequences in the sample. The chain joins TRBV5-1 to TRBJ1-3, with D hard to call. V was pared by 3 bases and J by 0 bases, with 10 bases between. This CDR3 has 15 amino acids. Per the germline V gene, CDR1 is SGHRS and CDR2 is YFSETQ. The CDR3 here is CASSSGLSSGNTIYF. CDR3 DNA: TGCGCCAGCAGCTCTGGACTGAGCTCTGGAAACACCATATATTTT.

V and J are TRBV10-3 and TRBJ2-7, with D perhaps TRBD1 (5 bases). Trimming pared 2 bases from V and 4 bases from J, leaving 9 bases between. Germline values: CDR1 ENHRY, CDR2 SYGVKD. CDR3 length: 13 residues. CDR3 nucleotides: TGTGCCATCAGTGAGGTAGGGGATTACGAGCAGTACTTC. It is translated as CAISEVGDYEQYF.

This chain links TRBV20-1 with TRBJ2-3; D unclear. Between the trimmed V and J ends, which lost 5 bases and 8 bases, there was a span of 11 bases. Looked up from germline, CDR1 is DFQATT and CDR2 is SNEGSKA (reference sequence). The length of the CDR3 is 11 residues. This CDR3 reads CSAPSSGTQYF. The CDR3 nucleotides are TGCAGTGCTCCCTCGAGTGGTACGCAGTATTTT.

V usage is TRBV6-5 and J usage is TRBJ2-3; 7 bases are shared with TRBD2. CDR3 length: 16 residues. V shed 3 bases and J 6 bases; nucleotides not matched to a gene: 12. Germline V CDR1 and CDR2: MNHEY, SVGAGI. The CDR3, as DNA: TGTGCCAGCAGTTATGAGGGGCCGTGGCGGGAGGATACGCAGTATTTT. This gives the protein CASSYEGPWREDTQYF.

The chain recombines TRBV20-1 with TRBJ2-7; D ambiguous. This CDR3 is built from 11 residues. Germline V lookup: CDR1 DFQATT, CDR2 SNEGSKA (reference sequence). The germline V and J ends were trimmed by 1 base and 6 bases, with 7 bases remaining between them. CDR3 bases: TGCAGTGCTAGAGGAGCCGGCGAGCAGTACTTC. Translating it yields CSARGAGEQYF.

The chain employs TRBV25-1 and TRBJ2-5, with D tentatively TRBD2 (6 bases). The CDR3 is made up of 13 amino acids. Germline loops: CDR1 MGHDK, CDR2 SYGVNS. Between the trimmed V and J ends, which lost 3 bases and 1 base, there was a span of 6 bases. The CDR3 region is CASSEGGQETQYF. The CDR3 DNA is TGTGCCAGCAGTGAGGGGGGCCAAGAGACCCAGTACTTC.

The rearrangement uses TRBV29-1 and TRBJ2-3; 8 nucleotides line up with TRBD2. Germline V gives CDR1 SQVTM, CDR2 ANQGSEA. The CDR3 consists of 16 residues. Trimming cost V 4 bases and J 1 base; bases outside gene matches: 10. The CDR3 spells CSVAISGRRGTDTQYF. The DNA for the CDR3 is TGCAGCGTTGCTATCAGCGGGAGAAGGGGCACAGATACGCAGTATTTT.

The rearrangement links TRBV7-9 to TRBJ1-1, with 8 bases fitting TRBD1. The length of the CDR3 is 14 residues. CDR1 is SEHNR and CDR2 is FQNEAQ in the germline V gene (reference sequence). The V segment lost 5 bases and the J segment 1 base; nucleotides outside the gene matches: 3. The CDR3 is CASSRDRTNTEAFF. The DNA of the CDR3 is TGTGCCAGCAGCCGGGACAGGACGAACACTGAAGCTTTCTTT.

This CDR3 reads CASSLVPRGRLAGAPDTQYF. The CDR3 bases are TGTGCCAGCAGCTTAGTCCCCAGGGGACGACTAGCGGGAGCCCCGGATACGCAGTATTTT. V and J are TRBV13 and TRBJ2-3; 12 bases match TRBD2. There are 20 residues in the CDR3. Trimming took 1 base from V and 6 from J; bases not matched to a gene: 17. Germline CDR1 and CDR2: PRHDT and FYEKMQ (reference sequence).

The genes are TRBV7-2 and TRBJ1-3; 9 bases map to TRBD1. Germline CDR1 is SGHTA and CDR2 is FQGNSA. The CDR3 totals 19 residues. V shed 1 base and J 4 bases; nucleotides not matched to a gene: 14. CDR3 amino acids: CASSLDIRDRALGGNTIYF. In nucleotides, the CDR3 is TGTGCCAGCAGCTTAGATATAAGGGACAGGGCATTGGGGGGAAACACCATATATTTT.

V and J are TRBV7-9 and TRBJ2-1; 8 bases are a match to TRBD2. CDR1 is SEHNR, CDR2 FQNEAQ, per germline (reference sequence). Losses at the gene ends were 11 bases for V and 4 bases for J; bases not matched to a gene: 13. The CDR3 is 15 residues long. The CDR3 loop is CAGNPLADSYNEQFF. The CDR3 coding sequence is TGTGCCGGCAACCCACTAGCGGACTCGTACAATGAGCAGTTCTTC.

CDR3 DNA: TGTGCCAGCAGCTTAGGACAGGGCGTCAGTGAGCAGTTCTTC. Its translation is CASSLGQGVSEQFF. The J gene is TRBJ2-1, the V gene TRBV13; TRBD1 is a possible D gene (6 bases). Per the germline V gene, CDR1 is PRHDT and CDR2 is FYEKMQ (reference sequence). The CDR3 has 14 amino acids. Trimming took 0 bases from V and 9 from J, leaving 12 bases between them.